This T cell receptor beta chain stems from a study of T-cell reconstitution after alpha-beta-depleted transplantation in children (dated by TCRdb to 2016 to 2017). About the investigation overall: Using TCR repertoire profiling, the study followed T-cell immune reconstitution in a quantitative way in children after TCRalphabeta/CD19-depleted allogeneic hematopoietic cell transplantation.

For this clonotype: No antigen is known for it. No base quality information exists; no much larger clone differs at one position.

The CDR3, cysteine through phenylalanine, is 16 amino acids long. The read is trimmed to its CDR3 DNA, 48 bases read in frame from base 1. CDR1 and CDR2, looked up from the germline V gene (reference sequence), are DFQATT and SNEGSKA. V trim: 3 bases; J trim: 3 bases; unmatched bases: 12. Library method: PCR. These reads were obtained on an Illumina HiSeq 2500. Molecular barcoding was employed in the preparation of TCR libraries, with unique molecular identifiers being used to normalize TCRbeta repertoire quantification. The raw public reads went through TCRdb reprocessing: fastp at Q25, MiXCR clone calling, in-frame beta chains kept. Each record represents a unique CDR3 protein, reported with the most common genes and DNA among its rows. In all, the sample holds almost 500,000 distinct CDR3 sequences, and about 12% of those were seen once. About 5.6% of the sample is held by the ten biggest clonotypes.

The sequenced sample was PBMCs from the stem cell graft donor, obtained from the stem cell graft. The chain uses TRBV20-1 and TRBJ2-7, with TRBD2 matching 9 junction bases. The TCR was taken from a human donor who donated a stem cell graft to a child with combined immunodeficiency. For the CDR3, the sequence is CSASKSGGPYHYEQYF. The sequence in DNA is TGCAGTGCTAGTAAAAGCGGGGGGCCTTACCACTACGAGCAGTACTTC.